One and the same sample provided the 25 T cell receptor beta chains below, sequenced in a study of shared clonotypes between healthy human individuals. Profiled with immunoSEQ multiplex PCR; TCRdb holds only in-frame clones, not every one. Here the sample spans 2.3 million or so clones, 85% to 95% being singletons. Sequencing used naive CD4+ T cells from PBMCs. Subset described: CD45RA+ positively selected. All receptors derive from a man aged 18 to 30 in good health. Some clones in this sample may be carry-over from other donors' samples.

V and J are TRBV30 and TRBJ1-4, with D possibly being TRBD1 (6 bases). This CDR3 spans 14 amino acids. The V gene lost 3 bases and the J gene lost 8 bases, with 16 bases spanning the gap. The germline V gene has CDR1 GTSNPN and CDR2 SVGIG (reference sequence). CDR3 amino acids: CAWRGTPGVEKLFF. CDR3 sequence (DNA): TGTGCCTGGAGGGGGACACCCGGTGTCGAAAAACTGTTTTTT.

The CDR3 DNA is TGTGCCAGCAGCTTAGGTTTCGTAAGGACAGGGCTCGAGCAGTTCTTC. Its protein product is CASSLGFVRTGLEQFF. The genes are TRBV7-8 and TRBJ2-1; 8 bases line up with TRBD1. This CDR3 spans 16 amino acids. J lost 10 bases, V lost 1 base, and 12 bases had no gene match. CDR1 is SGHVS and CDR2 is FQNEAQ in the germline V gene.

This clone was seen just once. V gene TRBV4-1 combines with J gene TRBJ2-7; 9 bases map to TRBD1. This CDR3 has 16 amino acids. V was clipped by 4 bases and J by 3 bases; unmatched bases: 10. CDR1 and CDR2 from the germline V gene are MGHRA and YSYEKL. CDR3 DNA sequence: TGCGCCAGCAGCCCCCTGGGACAGGGTAAGGGCTACGAGCAGTACTTC. Amino acid sequence: CASSPLGQGKGYEQYF.

V gene TRBV5-1 combines with J gene TRBJ2-3, with 8 bases identical to TRBD2. The CDR3 consists of 15 residues. V lost 2 bases to trimming and J lost 2 bases; unmatched junction nucleotides: 4. Germline V gene sequence: CDR1 SGHRS, CDR2 YFSETQ. The CDR3 nucleotides read TGCGCCAGCAGCTTTCTGACTAGCGACACAGATACGCAGTATTTT. It translates to CASSFLTSDTDTQYF.

This chain joins TRBV7-9 and TRBJ1-5; TRBD1 might be the D (6 bases). In germline, CDR1 is SEHNR, CDR2 FQNEAQ (reference sequence). This CDR3 comprises 18 residues. The V and J ends lost 1 base and 4 bases respectively, with 20 bases between them. The CDR3 region has the DNA TGTGCCAGCAGCTTAGGTCAAGGTGGTTCAGGGGTGAATCAGCCCCAGCATTTT. Its protein product is CASSLGQGGSGVNQPQHF.

V usage is TRBV28 and J usage is TRBJ1-2; D may be TRBD1 (6 bases). V lost 5 bases and J lost 8, with 15 bases in between. Germline CDR1 MDHEN, CDR2 SYDVKM. The CDR3 is 13 residues long. The CDR3 region is CASSQTGLFGYTF. CDR3 nucleotide sequence: TGTGCCAGCAGTCAAACAGGGCTCTTCGGCTACACCTTC.

The chain uses TRBV5-4 and TRBJ2-5; the D is unclear. The V end lost 0 bases, the J end lost 5 bases, and 5 bases lay between the germline ends. Germline V gene lookup returns CDR1 SGHNT and CDR2 YYREEE (reference sequence). The CDR3 extends over 12 amino acids. CDR3 DNA sequence: TGTGCCAGCAGCTTGGAGTGGGAGACCCAGTACTTC. Its translation: CASSLEWETQYF.

This chain joins TRBV10-3 and TRBJ1-1; TRBD1 aligns across 9 bases. The J segment lost 4 bases and the V segment lost 6 bases, leaving 6 bases of the junction unmatched. Germline loops: CDR1 ENHRY, CDR2 SYGVKD. This CDR3 is built from 14 residues. CDR3 protein: CAIRGDREGTEAFF. The CDR3 DNA sequence: TGTGCCATCAGGGGGGACAGGGAGGGCACTGAAGCTTTCTTT.

This chain links TRBV9 with TRBJ2-3; D not certain. V was trimmed by 0 bases and J by 6 bases, leaving 11 bases between them. The CDR3 totals 14 residues. Germline values: CDR1 SGDLS, CDR2 YYNGEE. Here the CDR3 DNA reads TGTGCCAGCAGCGTAGAACTGGCCCTGGATACGCAGTATTTT. It specifies CASSVELALDTQYF.

The rearrangement uses TRBV6-5 and TRBJ1-1; D may be TRBD1 (6 bases). The germline V gene encodes CDR1 MNHEY and CDR2 SVGAGI. With 1 base removed from V and 2 bases from J, the gap between germline ends came to 14 bases. The CDR3 is made up of 16 amino acids. CDR3 sequence: CASSYYLQGLNTEAFF. The CDR3 nucleotides are TGTGCCAGCAGTTACTACCTACAGGGATTAAACACTGAAGCTTTCTTT.

This chain connects TRBV10-3 to TRBJ2-1; 7 nucleotides line up with TRBD2. Germline CDR1 reads ENHRY; CDR2 reads SYGVKD. The ends lost 4 bases at V and 3 bases at J; junction bases unmatched: 12. This CDR3 has 17 amino acids. The CDR3 region is CAISGEIAGSLYNEQFF. The CDR3 DNA follows: TGTGCCATCAGTGGGGAAATAGCGGGTTCACTCTACAATGAGCAGTTCTTC.

This clone was seen only once. This CDR3 reads CASSPTSGGLNYGYTF. CDR3 nucleotides: TGTGCCAGCTCACCGACCTCGGGGGGTCTCAACTATGGCTACACCTTC. V is TRBV18 and J is TRBJ1-2; tentative D call: TRBD1 (5 bases). Germline CDR1 and CDR2: KGHSH and LQKENI. V was clipped by 3 bases and J by 2 bases, with 16 bases between them. The CDR3 runs to 16 residues.

The chain joins TRBV30 to TRBJ1-4; tentatively, D is TRBD1 (5 bases). The length of the CDR3 is 15 residues. The V gene lost 3 bases and the J gene lost 0 bases, with 11 bases spanning the gap. Germline CDR1 is GTSNPN and CDR2 is SVGIG (reference sequence). CDR3: CAWRAGGATNEKLFF. The CDR3 nucleotides read TGTGCCTGGAGGGCCGGGGGGGCAACTAATGAAAAACTGTTTTTT. Full variable domain (missing parts from reference TRBV30 and TRBJ1-4): SQTIHQWPATLVQPVGSPLSLECTVEGTSNPNLYWYRQAAGRGLQLLFYSVGIGQISSEVPQNLSASRPQDRQFILSSKKLLLSDSGFYLCAWRAGGATNEKLFFGSGTQLSVL.

The J gene is TRBJ2-5, the V gene TRBV28, with TRBD2 matching 7 bases. J gave up 7 bases and V 5 bases, and 10 bases lay outside the gene matches. The CDR3 length is 14 residues. Germline lookup yields CDR1 MDHEN and CDR2 SYDVKM. The CDR3 protein is CASSGTTRSGTQYF. The CDR3 DNA reads TGTGCCAGCAGTGGGACTACCCGTAGTGGGACCCAGTACTTC.

The gene calls are TRBV5-1 and TRBJ1-1; D call uncertain. CDR3 length equals 13 residues. The germline V and J ends were trimmed by 1 base and 4 bases, with 8 bases remaining between them. CDR1 SGHRS and CDR2 YFSETQ come from the germline V gene. The CDR3 here is CASSLPAATEAFF. In nucleotides, the CDR3 is TGCGCCAGCAGCTTGCCGGCGGCCACTGAAGCTTTCTTT.

The CDR3 reads CASSLGQFQNTGELFF. The CDR3 DNA is TGTGCCAGCAGCTTGGGACAGTTTCAGAACACCGGGGAGCTGTTTTTT. The chain has TRBV5-4 and TRBJ2-2; a weak D match, TRBD1 (5 bases). Germline V gene sequence: CDR1 SGHNT, CDR2 YYREEE (reference sequence). This CDR3 region has 16 residues. V was clipped by 0 bases and J by 1 base, with 10 bases between them. The full variable domain, completed using reference TRBV5-4 and TRBJ2-2, is ETGVTQSPTHLIKTRGQQVTLRCSSQSGHNTVSWYQQALGQGPQFIFQYYREEENGRGNFPPRFSGLQFPNYSSELNVNALELDDSALYLCASSLGQFQNTGELFFGEGSRLTVL.

This clone was observed once. The chain couples TRBV28 to TRBJ2-5; the D is unclear. Trimming removed 0 bases from V and 0 bases from J, with 8 bases in between. The CDR3 runs to 15 residues. CDR1 is MDHEN and CDR2 is SYDVKM in the germline V gene. The CDR3 loop reads CASSLWMVHQETQYF. DNA of the CDR3: TGTGCCAGCAGTTTATGGATGGTACACCAAGAGACCCAGTACTTC. Drawing the rest from reference TRBV28 and TRBJ2-5, the complete variable domain is DVKVTQSSRYLVKRTGEKVFLECVQDMDHENMFWYRQDPGLGLRLIYFSYDVKMKEKGDIPEGYSVSREKKERFSLILESASTNQTSMYLCASSLWMVHQETQYFGPGTRLLVL.

As to this clone: This specimen includes other DNA sequences encoding the same CDR3. The chain is built from TRBV6-6 and TRBJ2-5, with D perhaps TRBD2 (6 bases). CDR1 and CDR2 (germline): MNHNY, SVGAGI (reference sequence). The CDR3 runs 14 residues. Trimming removed 2 bases at V and 0 bases at J, with 7 bases between. The CDR3 DNA sequence: TGTGCCAGCAGTTACGCGGGGAACCAAGAGACCCAGTACTTC. This sequence encodes CASSYAGNQETQYF.

This clone has just one count. The CDR3, as DNA: TGTGCCAGCAGTGCCCTGGGGAGCGCACCGAAAGAGCAGTACTTC. As protein: CASSALGSAPKEQYF. The rearrangement joins TRBV27 to TRBJ2-7, with a weak D call TRBD2 (5 bases). Deletions cut 5 bases from V and 7 bases from J, with 21 bases between. The length of the CDR3 is 15 residues. Per the germline V gene, CDR1 is MNHEY and CDR2 is SMNVEV (reference sequence).

The rearrangement uses TRBV6-5 and TRBJ1-2; no clear D. Germline V CDR1 and CDR2: MNHEY, SVGAGI. V lost 0 bases to trimming and J lost 6 bases, with 14 bases between them. This CDR3 comprises 15 residues. The DNA for the CDR3 is TGTGCCAGCAGTTACTCGACTGGGCAGTTCAATGGCTACACCTTC. This translates into CASSYSTGQFNGYTF.

The chain joins TRBV7-7 to TRBJ2-2; D possibly corresponds to TRBD2 (5 bases). The V end was cut by 1 base, the J end by 3 bases, with 15 bases between. The CDR3 has 17 residues. Looked up from germline, CDR1 is SSHAT and CDR2 is FNYEAQ (reference sequence). As DNA, the CDR3 is TGTGCCAGCAGCTTAGATCCCCCCCAACTAGACACCGGGGAGCTGTTTTTT. It specifies CASSLDPPQLDTGELFF.

J is TRBJ2-5 and V is TRBV28; 8 positions match TRBD2. CDR3 length equals 16 residues. V shed 4 bases and J 2 bases; nucleotides not matched to a gene: 9. Per germline, CDR1 MDHEN and CDR2 SYDVKM. CDR3 protein: CASSSFIAGTQETQYF. The CDR3 nucleotides read TGTGCCAGCAGTTCGTTCATAGCGGGGACACAAGAGACCCAGTACTTC.

This chain links TRBV18 with TRBJ2-2; D tentatively reads TRBD1 or TRBD2 (6 bases each). V dropped 6 bases and J dropped 2 bases, with 16 bases sitting between them. This CDR3 region has 16 residues. Germline CDR1 is KGHSH and CDR2 is LQKENI. This CDR3 reads CASSQGRTDNTGELFF. DNA for the CDR3: TGTGCCAGCTCCCAAGGGAGGACAGATAACACCGGGGAGCTGTTTTTT.

This chain uses TRBV18 with TRBJ2-3; D unclear. This CDR3 has 12 residues. V lost 4 bases to trimming and J lost 2 bases, with 4 bases between them. Germline assignment: CDR1 KGHSH and CDR2 LQKENI. In nucleotides, the CDR3 is TGTGCCAGCTCACTAAACACAGATACGCAGTATTTT. Its protein product is CASSLNTDTQYF.

The V call is TRBV5-1, the J call TRBJ1-1; 7 bases are a match to TRBD1. Germline V lookup: CDR1 SGHRS, CDR2 YFSETQ. Unmatched junction bases numbered 8, after V lost 4 bases and J lost 2 bases. The CDR3 extends over 15 amino acids. As DNA, the CDR3 is TGCGCCAGCAGCAGAGGGACAGCCGGCAACACTGAAGCTTTCTTT. The encoded protein is CASSRGTAGNTEAFF.